This TCR beta chain was identified in a study of Ad26.COV2.S vaccination and SARS-CoV-2 variants. To note about this clone: Its specificity is not known.

Findings and caveats of the study: Once vaccination had occurred, spike-specific CD8+ and CD4+ T cell responses reportedly showed substantial breadth. Participants given vaccine showed non-spike TCR breadth similar to that of placebo recipients. TCR breadth and depth analyses may have underestimated total T cell responses.

The data were produced by immunoSEQ multiplex PCR, yet TCRdb's version contains in-frame clones alone and is incomplete. The table shows hundreds of thousands of clones, with around 92% occurring only once. The germline V gene encodes CDR1 SGHTA and CDR2 FQGNSA. This CDR3 contains 11 residues. Trimming cost V 8 bases and J 5 bases; bases outside gene matches: 3. The rearrangement joins TRBV7-2 to TRBJ2-7; 7 nucleotides line up with TRBD2. The TCR comes from a human donor who had recovered from COVID-19. Here the sequenced sample was peripheral blood, taken after recovery from COVID-19. The CDR3 nucleotides are TGTGCCAGCGGGGGGGGAAACGAGCAGTACTTC. Amino acids: CASGGGNEQYF. Combining the CDR3 with reference TRBV7-2 and TRBJ2-7 gives the whole variable domain GAGVSQSPSNKVTEKGKDVELRCDPISGHTALYWYRQSLGQGLEFLIYFQGNSAPDKSGLPSDRFSAERTGGSVSTLTIQRTQQEDSAVYLCASGGGNEQYFGPGTRLTVT.